A single sample gave rise to the 28 T cell receptor beta chains below, sequenced in a study of CD8 T cells in Susac syndrome. Reverse transcription of about 0.5 to 1 ug RNA was carried out with random hexamers. TCRdb passed the immunoSEQ multiplex PCR reads through MiXCR, listing each CDR3 protein once. Of 65,000 to 90,000 distinct CDR3 sequences in the sample, just under 95% were seen once. Sequencing input: CD8+ T cells from PBMCs. These receptors were taken from a human donor with multiple sclerosis.

The rearrangement uses TRBV29-1 and TRBJ2-7, with unresolved D. The V end lost 4 bases, the J end lost 0 bases, and 7 bases lay between the germline ends. The CDR3 is 12 residues long. Germline CDR1 is SQVTM and CDR2 is ANQGSEA. CDR3 nucleotides: TGCAGCGTTGTGGCCAACTCCTACGAGCAGTACTTC. It encodes CSVVANSYEQYF.

V is TRBV12-3 or TRBV12-4 and J is TRBJ2-7; TRBD1 agrees at 11 bases. There are 18 residues in the CDR3. Trimming removed 4 bases from V and 5 bases from J; junction bases left unmatched: 16. CDR3 nucleotides: TGTGCCAGCAGTTCTGATAGAGTAAGGACAGGGGGCCGAGACGAGCAGTACTTC. Protein: CASSSDRVRTGGRDEQYF.

V usage is TRBV12-3 or TRBV12-4 and J usage is TRBJ2-3; D gene ambiguous. V gave up 8 bases and J gave up 2 bases, with 11 bases separating them. This CDR3 has 13 amino acids. The CDR3 loop reads CASRDGFTDTQYF. CDR3 coding DNA: TGTGCCAGCCGAGACGGGTTCACAGATACGCAGTATTTT.

The V gene is TRBV9, the J gene TRBJ1-1; a possible D gene is TRBD1 (5 bases). Germline V gene sequence: CDR1 SGDLS, CDR2 YYNGEE. This CDR3 region has 13 residues. Deletions cut 0 bases from V and 4 bases from J, with 7 bases between. Here the CDR3 reads CASSVGGITEAFF. CDR3 coding DNA: TGTGCCAGCAGCGTAGGGGGCATCACTGAAGCTTTCTTT.

The chain combines TRBV30 with TRBJ2-1, with TRBD2 matching over 10 bases. Germline CDR1 is GTSNPN and CDR2 is SVGIG (reference sequence). The CDR3 totals 13 residues. J gave up 6 bases and V 4 bases, and 3 bases lay outside the gene matches. The CDR3 loop reads CAWTSGRGNEQFF. Here the CDR3 DNA reads TGTGCCTGGACTAGCGGGAGAGGCAATGAGCAGTTCTTC. Full variable domain (outside the CDR3, taken from reference TRBV30 and TRBJ2-1): SQTIHQWPATLVQPVGSPLSLECTVEGTSNPNLYWYRQAAGRGLQLLFYSVGIGQISSEVPQNLSASRPQDRQFILSSKKLLLSDSGFYLCAWTSGRGNEQFFGPGTRLTVL.

V is TRBV7-6 and J is TRBJ2-5; the D gene is possibly TRBD2 (7 bases). CDR1 is SGHVS and CDR2 is FNYEAQ in the germline V gene. CDR3 length: 16 amino acids. The ends were cut back, 5 bases at V and 4 bases at J, with 20 bases in the middle. CDR3 region: CASSPHPERGGETQYF. The DNA for the CDR3 is TGTGCCAGCAGCCCTCACCCAGAGAGGGGGGGAGAGACCCAGTACTTC.

The chain employs TRBV9 and TRBJ2-2; D remains ambiguous. The CDR3 covers 12 residues. The germline V and J ends were trimmed by 1 base and 7 bases, with 5 bases remaining between them. Germline loops: CDR1 SGDLS, CDR2 YYNGEE. DNA for the CDR3: TGTGCCAGCAGCGTAATTGACGGGGAGCTGTTTTTT. Residues: CASSVIDGELFF.

The genes are TRBV13 and TRBJ1-2; D is undetermined. Germline values: CDR1 PRHDT, CDR2 FYEKMQ (reference sequence). V shed 5 bases and J shed 4 bases, with 14 bases lying between them. CDR3 length: 14 amino acids. For the CDR3, the DNA is TGTGCCAGCAGCCTCGGAGTTCAGATCTATGGCTACACCTTC. It translates to CASSLGVQIYGYTF.

CDR3: CASSTLFDYNEQFF. For the CDR3, the DNA is TGTGCCAGCAGTACCCTGTTCGACTACAATGAGCAGTTCTTC. This chain joins TRBV6-6 and TRBJ2-1, with D hard to call. Germline-derived CDR1 and CDR2 are MNHNY and SVGAGI (reference sequence). V was shortened by 5 bases and J by 3 bases, with 11 bases between the two germline ends. CDR3 length: 14 amino acids.

This chain links TRBV27 with TRBJ2-7; D is undetermined. CDR3 length equals 12 residues. The germline V gene has CDR1 MNHEY and CDR2 SMNVEV (reference sequence). Trimming took 7 bases from V and 2 from J, leaving 9 bases between them. CDR3 sequence (DNA): TGTGCCAGCAAAGCGCTCACCTACGAGCAGTACTTC. Its protein is CASKALTYEQYF.

The genes are TRBV4-1 and TRBJ2-1; maybe TRBD1 (5 bases). The ends were cut back, 2 bases at V and 4 bases at J, with 9 bases in the middle. The CDR3 extends over 14 amino acids. Germline lookup yields CDR1 MGHRA and CDR2 YSYEKL. The CDR3 sequence: CASSQIGDYNEQFF. Written as DNA, the CDR3 is TGCGCCAGCAGCCAAATAGGGGATTACAATGAGCAGTTCTTC.

The rearrangement uses TRBV2 and TRBJ2-1; D remains unclear. V was shortened by 4 bases and J by 4 bases, with 8 bases between the two germline ends. The germline V gene encodes CDR1 SNHLY and CDR2 FYNNEI. There are 13 residues in the CDR3. CDR3 residues: CASSVLLYNEQFF. The CDR3 nucleotides read TGTGCCAGCAGTGTCTTGTTGTACAATGAGCAGTTCTTC.

CDR3 sequence reads: CASSLVLSEEQYF. CDR3 nucleotide sequence: TGTGCCAGCAGCTTGGTTCTTAGCGAGGAGCAGTACTTC. The chain has TRBV5-6 and TRBJ2-7; D is perhaps TRBD2 (5 bases). Per the germline V gene, CDR1 is SGHDT and CDR2 is YYEEEE. The CDR3 spans 13 residues. Trimming took 0 bases from V and 7 from J, leaving 11 bases between them.

The chain uses TRBV6-5 and TRBJ2-1; D perhaps matches TRBD2 (6 bases). The CDR3 contains 14 residues. V was clipped by 2 bases and J by 8 bases, with 13 bases between them. Germline CDR1 is MNHEY and CDR2 is SVGAGI. This chain's CDR3 is CASSYGRGRDEQFF. DNA of the CDR3: TGTGCCAGCAGTTACGGGCGGGGTCGAGATGAGCAGTTCTTC.

The gene calls are TRBV4-3 and TRBJ2-7, with D unclear. With 1 base removed from V and 0 bases from J, the gap between germline ends came to 7 bases. The CDR3 spans 14 residues. From germline, CDR1 is LGHNA and CDR2 YSLEER. The CDR3 loop is CASSQVTSSYEQYF. As DNA, the CDR3 is TGCGCCAGCAGCCAAGTGACGAGCTCCTACGAGCAGTACTTC.

This clonotype showed up just once. CDR3 region: CAISETTSPTSYGYTF. CDR3 DNA: TGTGCCATCAGTGAAACGACTTCCCCTACTAGCTATGGCTACACCTTC. The V call is TRBV10-3, the J call TRBJ1-2; D remains unclear. The germline V and J ends were trimmed by 3 bases and 4 bases, with 18 bases remaining between them. Germline CDR1 is ENHRY and CDR2 is SYGVKD. The CDR3 is 16 amino acids.

This clonotype was detected once. The chain has TRBV7-9 and TRBJ2-6; the D gene is possibly TRBD2 (6 bases). V was cut by 4 bases and J by 4 bases, with 20 bases left in between. This CDR3 spans 18 amino acids. The germline gives CDR1 SEHNR, CDR2 FQNEAQ (reference sequence). CDR3 nucleotides: TGTGCCAGCAGCTCCGTCCCGGGACTTGTCGAAGGGGCCAACGTCCTGACTTTC. Protein product: CASSSVPGLVEGANVLTF.

This chain's CDR3 is CASSSPPGAKGAYEQYF. The CDR3 bases are TGTGCCAGTAGTAGCCCTCCCGGGGCCAAAGGGGCCTACGAGCAGTACTTC. J is TRBJ2-7 and V is TRBV19, with D possibly called TRBD1 or TRBD2 (5 bases each). Germline CDR1 reads LNHDA; CDR2 reads SQIVND (reference sequence). CDR3 length: 17 residues. The ends were cut back, 4 bases at V and 2 bases at J, with 21 bases in the middle.

V and J are TRBV7-2 and TRBJ1-6, with 8 bases aligning to TRBD1. There are 14 residues in the CDR3. In germline, CDR1 is SGHTA, CDR2 FQGNSA. After removal of 5 bases from V and 9 bases from J, the junction contained 6 bases not matched to a gene. In DNA form, the CDR3 reads TGTGCCAGCAGCATGACAGGGGAAGGTTCACCCCTCCACTTT. This translates into CASSMTGEGSPLHF.

V is TRBV29-1 and J is TRBJ1-3; D gene unclear. The ends were cut back, 4 bases at V and 0 bases at J, with 13 bases in the middle. This CDR3 has 15 amino acids. Germline loops: CDR1 SQVTM, CDR2 ANQGSEA. CDR3 DNA sequence: TGCAGCGTTGTTGGGCTGGGGAGCTCTGGAAACACCATATATTTT. Its protein product is CSVVGLGSSGNTIYF. The entire variable domain, with the rest obtained from reference TRBV29-1 and TRBJ1-3, is as follows: SAVISQKPSRDICQRGTSLTIQCQVDSQVTMMFWYRQQPGQSLTLIATANQGSEATYESGFVIDKFPISRPNLTFSTLTVSNMSPEDSSIYLCSVVGLGSSGNTIYFGEGSWLTVV.

This chain links TRBV7-9 with TRBJ2-4; 7 positions agree with TRBD1. This CDR3 comprises 12 residues. Germline V gene lookup returns CDR1 SEHNR and CDR2 FQNEAQ (reference sequence). The trim removed 1 base at V and 15 bases at J, leaving 6 bases unmatched. CDR3 DNA sequence: TGTGCCAGCAGCTTAGGAAAGGGGGCGGTGTACTTC. Translation: CASSLGKGAVYF.

The chain joins TRBV4-2 to TRBJ2-7, with TRBD1 matching 9 bases. Germline CDR1 reads LGHNA; CDR2 reads YNFKEQ. The length of the CDR3 is 14 residues. V lost 3 bases and J lost 4; bases outside the gene matches: 4. CDR3 residues: CASSQAGTGYEQYF. CDR3 bases: TGTGCCAGCAGCCAGGCCGGGACAGGGTACGAGCAGTACTTC.

This rearrangement joins TRBV5-4 to TRBJ1-1; a weak D match, TRBD1 (6 bases). Per germline, CDR1 SGHNT and CDR2 YYREEE (reference sequence). The CDR3 spans 16 residues. V shed 4 bases and J shed 1 base, with 17 bases lying between them. CDR3 sequence (DNA): TGTGCCAGCAGCGTCAGGGGCGTCGGGGGGAACACTGAAGCTTTCTTT. Protein product: CASSVRGVGGNTEAFF.

The rearrangement links TRBV6-4 to TRBJ2-3; TRBD1 matches 9 bases. The V and J ends lost 2 bases and 0 bases, in that order; junction bases with no gene match: 0. Per the germline V gene, CDR1 is MRHNA and CDR2 is SNTAGT. The CDR3 spans 15 residues. The CDR3 coding sequence is TGTGCCAGCAGTGACGGACAGGGGAGCACAGATACGCAGTATTTT. Residues: CASSDGQGSTDTQYF.

The chain is built from TRBV4-1 and TRBJ2-3; a weak D match, TRBD1 (7 bases). V was cut by 2 bases and J by 5 bases, with 17 bases left in between. Per the germline V gene, CDR1 is MGHRA and CDR2 is YSYEKL. The CDR3 runs 16 residues. The CDR3 sequence: CASSQPRQGGKDTQYF. The CDR3, as DNA: TGCGCCAGCAGCCAACCTAGACAGGGAGGTAAAGATACGCAGTATTTT.

The chain has TRBV19 and TRBJ2-5; 8 positions agree with TRBD2. V shed 6 bases and J 6 bases; nucleotides not matched to a gene: 18. Germline assignment: CDR1 LNHDA and CDR2 SQIVND (reference sequence). This CDR3 is 17 amino acids long. The CDR3 DNA reads as TGTGCCAGTAGCGAAGTGAGAGGGGAGCGGGAGAAGAAGACCCAGTACTTC. The encoded protein is CASSEVRGEREKKTQYF.

V is TRBV27 and J is TRBJ2-1; D possibly matches TRBD1 or TRBD2 (6 bases each). CDR3 length: 12 amino acids. Germline assignment: CDR1 MNHEY and CDR2 SMNVEV (reference sequence). V shed 3 bases and J shed 10 bases, with 10 bases lying between them. This CDR3 is CASSFGGGEQFF. The DNA for the CDR3 is TGTGCCAGCAGTTTCGGGGGCGGGGAGCAGTTCTTC.

This rearrangement joins TRBV30 to TRBJ2-7; 11 bases agree with TRBD1. Germline assignment: CDR1 GTSNPN and CDR2 SVGIG (reference sequence). Trimming cost V 4 bases and J 2 bases; bases outside gene matches: 4. This CDR3 is 14 amino acids long. The CDR3 DNA reads TGTGCCTGGACCTCGGGACAGGGGGCCTACGAGCAGTACTTC. It specifies CAWTSGQGAYEQYF.